This T cell receptor beta chain appears in the sequencing data of a study of T cell responses to AZD1222 COVID-19 vaccine (TCRdb year 2021). Regarding the research as a whole: A total of roughly 240 trial participants underwent TCR sequencing, of whom some 210 received two doses of AZD1222 and about 25 received two doses of the MenACWY control vaccine. Trial participants were enrolled by age into 18-55, 56-69 and 70-plus year subgroups, with approximately 160, 26 and 62 TCR-sequenced participants respectively. Results and caveats for the whole study, not just this receptor: The whole spike protein was spanned by vaccine-associated CD4 TCRs, and dominant responses were seen in regions 160-218 and 743-854. In the small 56-69-year group, the increase in depth fell short of significance, most likely because of low power. After two AZD1222 doses, spike-specific TCR breadth and depth were significantly higher than at day 0 and than in MenACWY recipients. Conclusions about previously exposed vaccinees were limited because only a handful of AZD1222 recipients were SARS-CoV-2 seropositive at baseline. Because no day 14 peak-response samples were available, the repertoires could be characterized only after the peak T cell response. Most participants were white British and females outnumbered males, and the authors suggested that clonal diversity may have been underestimated. Nearly half of unique spike-specific TCRs reportedly recognized epitopes outside regions mutated in the B.1.351 and B.1.1.7 variants.

The CDR3 regions of human TCRbeta chains were analyzed by immunosequencing. As for the original processing: TCRs in the repertoires were compared against a reference library of SARS-CoV-2-specific TCRs that had been generated with the MIRA antigen-specificity platform. Breadth was defined as the fraction of unique TCRs that were SARS-CoV-2-associated, and depth was defined as the fraction of total T cells that were SARS-CoV-2-associated. Using the MIRA data, each spike-specific TCR was mapped to the spike region that the TCR reacts to and placed in a CD4 or CD8 class. Log10-transformed breadth and depth values were compared by one-way ANOVA with Sidak's multiple comparisons tests. What TCRdb holds here is the immuneACCESS table cut down to in-frame rearrangements. Part of the clones is not present; checked against another copy, under half of the missing clones reflect an unresolved V gene, and the others are unexplained. V and J calls and clone size are given by that table; D and trimming were obtained from the DNA. This sample has some 69,000 clones in its table, and roughly 80% of those were observed once. Jointly, the top ten make up over 12% of the sample.

Points on this clone: Its antigen is not yet known. The sample holds no much larger clone one base away, and base qualities are not on file.

V is pared back by 8 bases and J by 3 bases, with 15 bases lying between the germline termini. The CDR3 has 14 amino acids, counting the end cysteine and phenylalanine. The only DNA kept is the CDR3, 42 bases in frame from the first base. From the germline V gene, CDR1 is SGHTA and CDR2 is FQGNSA. In light of the paper, this sample's time point label describes: about 28 days (+/-7) after the second vaccine dose. Because spike-specific TCR depth and breadth did not differ between the two schedules, AZD1222 recipients who got a second dose at roughly 4 weeks were pooled with those who got a second dose at roughly 12 weeks. Vaccinee samples came from UK trials COV001 and COV002, including a single-blind randomized controlled phase 2/3 trial of AZD1222 (ChAdOx1 nCoV-19) in healthy adults. For TCRbeta chain sequencing, PBMC samples were collected from trial participants at day 0 and at day 28 after the second dose.

Here the chain combines TRBV7-2 and TRBJ2-3; matching of 6 bases hints at TRBD1 as the D gene. The TCR originated in an adult who received the AZD1222 COVID-19 vaccine. The specimen comprised peripheral blood, sampled 28 days after the second AZD1222 dose. The DNA is as follows: TGTGCCAGCTTTGCCAGGGGAATAACAGATACGCAGTATTTT. The resulting protein is CASFARGITDTQYF.